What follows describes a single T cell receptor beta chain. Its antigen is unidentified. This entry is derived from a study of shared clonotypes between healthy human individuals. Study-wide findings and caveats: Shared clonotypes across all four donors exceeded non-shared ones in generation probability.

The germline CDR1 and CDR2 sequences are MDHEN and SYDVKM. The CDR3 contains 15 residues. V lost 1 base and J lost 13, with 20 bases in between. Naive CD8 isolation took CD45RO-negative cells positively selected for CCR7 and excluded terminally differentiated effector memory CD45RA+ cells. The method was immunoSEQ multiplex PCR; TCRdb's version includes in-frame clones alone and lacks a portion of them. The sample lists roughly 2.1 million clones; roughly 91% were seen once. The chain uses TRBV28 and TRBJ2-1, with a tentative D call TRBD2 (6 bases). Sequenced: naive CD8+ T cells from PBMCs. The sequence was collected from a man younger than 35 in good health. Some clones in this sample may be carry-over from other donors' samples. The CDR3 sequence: CASSLSLRGAGDQFF. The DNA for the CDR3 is TGTGCCAGCAGTTTATCGTTGCGCGGGGCCGGTGACCAGTTCTTC.